The T cell receptor beta chain under discussion was sequenced for a study of T cells in Graves' hyperthyroidism and ophthalmopathy. The overall study: Peripheral blood collection took place at initial diagnosis, before any treatment.

TCR beta CDR3 regions were amplified from RNA. In the first-round RT-PCR of the TCR CDR3, the HTBI primer set was used. Each CDR3 protein gets one entry after TCRdb re-called the multiplex PCR reads with MiXCR. The table includes a few hundred thousand distinct CDR3 sequences, approximately 15% detected once. Trimming shortened V by 5 bases and J by 5 bases, and 16 bases separated the two germline ends. The CDR3 has 14 residues. PBMCs came from more than 9 ml fresh peripheral blood. General study points: Ophthalmopathy was identified by the model a median approximately 6.4 months ahead of onset. Blood also held most thyroid clonotypes expanded beyond 0.001.

This clonotype was seen only a few times. The antigen is undetermined. The sequenced material came from blood. The chain is built from TRBV12-3 or TRBV12-4 and TRBJ2-7; TRBD2 is a possible D gene (6 bases). This TCR was recovered from a woman aged 40 to 50 with Graves' ophthalmopathy. The CDR3 is CASSRSGIIDEQYF. In nucleotides, the CDR3 is TGTGCCAGCAGTCGTAGCGGCATTATAGACGAGCAGTACTTC.